The 28 T cell receptor beta chains below were found in one sample sequenced in a study of cytomegalovirus exposure and HLA in healthy donors. Here immunoSEQ multiplex PCR was the method, and the copy in TCRdb shows in-frame clones only, minus some. The top ten hold roughly an eighth of the sample, which has about 200,000 clones, around 83% seen once. The sample taken for sequencing was PBMCs. Receptor source: a woman under 40 in good health and CMV-seropositive.

J is TRBJ2-3 and V is TRBV10-3; 10 nucleotides agree with TRBD2. The CDR3 contains 16 residues. J lost 5 bases, V lost 2 bases, and 7 bases had no gene match. CDR1 ENHRY and CDR2 SYGVKD come from the germline V gene. Here the CDR3 DNA reads TGTGCCATCAGTGAGGCCCCAGCGGGAGGGGGAGATACGCAGTATTTT. It encodes CAISEAPAGGGDTQYF.

This chain joins TRBV9 and TRBJ2-5; D ambiguous. Germline V CDR1 and CDR2: SGDLS, YYNGEE. V lost 3 bases and J lost 2, with 11 bases in between. This CDR3 is 14 amino acids long. CDR3 DNA sequence: TGTGCCAGCAGCGACCGAGCAGGTCAAGAGACCCAGTACTTC. Translating it yields CASSDRAGQETQYF.

The table lists this clone with a few counts. Other DNA sequences of this sample code for an identical CDR3. The V call is TRBV5-1, the J call TRBJ1-1, with D perhaps matching TRBD1 (6 bases). CDR1 and CDR2 from the germline V gene are SGHRS and YFSETQ. The CDR3 runs to 13 residues. The V end was cut by 3 bases, the J end by 3 bases, with 9 bases between. The CDR3, as DNA: TGCGCCAGCAGCTCCCACAGGGACACTGAAGCTTTCTTT. Amino acid sequence: CASSSHRDTEAFF. Full variable domain (missing parts from reference TRBV5-1 and TRBJ1-1): KAGVTQTPRYLIKTRGQQVTLSCSPISGHRSVSWYQQTPGQGLQFLFEYFSETQRNKGNFPGRFSGRQFSNSRSEMNVSTLELGDSALYLCASSSHRDTEAFFGQGTRLTVV.

This clone was counted between two and nine times. The chain has TRBV15 and TRBJ2-1; 7 bases align to TRBD2. V lost 1 base, J lost 1 base, and 4 bases stayed unmatched. The CDR3 is 16 residues long. From germline, CDR1 is LNHNV and CDR2 YYDKDF (reference sequence). For the CDR3, the DNA is TGTGCCACCAGCAGAGGGGCGGGAGCATCCTACAATGAGCAGTTCTTC. It codes for CATSRGAGASYNEQFF.

The chain carries TRBV30 and TRBJ2-7, with 15 nucleotides matching TRBD2. The CDR3 spans 16 residues. Germline V gene lookup returns CDR1 GTSNPN and CDR2 SVGIG (reference sequence). V lost 2 bases, J lost 2 bases, and 4 bases stayed unmatched. CDR3 loop: CAWSYGLAGGPYEQYF. The CDR3 nucleotides read TGTGCCTGGAGTTACGGACTAGCGGGAGGGCCCTACGAGCAGTACTTC.

This rearrangement joins TRBV28 to TRBJ2-1, with a tentative D call TRBD1 (6 bases). V lost 8 bases and J 6 bases, leaving 14 bases between the germline ends. Germline V lookup: CDR1 MDHEN, CDR2 SYDVKM. CDR3 length: 13 amino acids. The CDR3 protein is CASGGRRSNEQFF. CDR3 DNA: TGTGCCAGCGGGGGCCGCCGGAGCAATGAGCAGTTCTTC.

The chain uses TRBV15 and TRBJ2-7; TRBD1 agrees at 9 bases. Germline CDR1 reads LNHNV; CDR2 reads YYDKDF (reference sequence). CDR3 length equals 13 residues. Trimming took 0 bases from V and 6 from J; bases not matched to a gene: 0. The CDR3, as DNA: TGTGCCACCAGCAGAGAGGGACAGGGCGAGCAGTACTTC. Translation: CATSREGQGEQYF.

V is TRBV5-1 and J is TRBJ2-1; D is uncertain. CDR3 size: 14 residues. Germline-derived CDR1 and CDR2 are SGHRS and YFSETQ. The V and J ends lost 0 bases and 8 bases respectively, with 12 bases between them. This chain's CDR3 is CASSLEFTGDEQFF. CDR3 coding DNA: TGCGCCAGCAGCTTGGAGTTTACCGGAGATGAGCAGTTCTTC.

The V call is TRBV29-1, the J call TRBJ2-1; TRBD2 might be the D (6 bases). The V gene lost 2 bases and the J gene lost 1 base, with 12 bases spanning the gap. The length of the CDR3 is 15 residues. Germline V gives CDR1 SQVTM, CDR2 ANQGSEA. This CDR3 reads CSVEPREASYNEQFF. In DNA, the CDR3 is TGCAGCGTTGAACCCAGGGAGGCGTCCTACAATGAGCAGTTCTTC.

The J gene is TRBJ1-5, the V gene TRBV19; D unclear. The CDR3 totals 13 residues. The V gene's germline CDR1 is LNHDA and CDR2 SQIVND (reference sequence). V was cut by 3 bases and J by 2 bases, with 5 bases left in between. CDR3 residues: CASSIFRNQPQHF. CDR3 sequence (DNA): TGTGCCAGTAGTATCTTCCGCAATCAGCCCCAGCATTTT.

The CDR3 spells CASSYSLTASYNEQFF. DNA of the CDR3: TGTGCCAGCAGTTACTCGCTGACAGCTAGCTACAATGAGCAGTTCTTC. V gene TRBV6-5 combines with J gene TRBJ2-1; D is perhaps TRBD1 (5 bases). The CDR3 consists of 16 residues. Looked up from germline, CDR1 is MNHEY and CDR2 is SVGAGI. Trimming removed 0 bases from V and 3 bases from J, with 12 bases in between.

The rearrangement links TRBV9 to TRBJ2-1; D unclear. Deletions cut 2 bases from V and 2 bases from J, with 2 bases between. The CDR3 is 12 amino acids. Germline V lookup: CDR1 SGDLS, CDR2 YYNGEE. CDR3 region: CASSVTYNEQFF. The CDR3 coding sequence is TGTGCCAGCAGCGTTACCTACAATGAGCAGTTCTTC.

The chain couples TRBV5-8 to TRBJ2-5; D uncertain. The CDR3 extends over 16 amino acids. The germline V gene has CDR1 SGHTS and CDR2 YDEGEE. Between the trimmed V and J ends, which lost 1 base and 0 bases, there was a span of 13 bases. The CDR3 DNA sequence: TGTGCCAGCAGCTTGCTAGGTCGCCAATACCAAGAGACCCAGTACTTC. It translates to CASSLLGRQYQETQYF.

The chain joins TRBV27 to TRBJ1-5; 7 bases match TRBD1. The V gene end was trimmed by 5 bases and the J gene end by 6 bases; junction bases not matched to a gene: 7. Germline CDR1 reads MNHEY; CDR2 reads SMNVEV (reference sequence). The CDR3 is 14 residues long. CDR3 residues: CASSRRQGGQPQHF. CDR3 nucleotide sequence: TGTGCCAGCAGTCGAAGACAGGGCGGTCAGCCCCAGCATTTT.

The CDR3 spells CASLQGANNYGYTF. The CDR3 coding sequence is TGTGCCAGCCTACAGGGGGCTAATAACTATGGCTACACCTTC. The J gene is TRBJ1-2, the V gene TRBV28, with 9 bases identical to TRBD1. There are 14 residues in the CDR3. The V segment lost 8 bases and the J segment 1 base; nucleotides outside the gene matches: 5. Germline CDR1 MDHEN, CDR2 SYDVKM.

This clone appeared a single time. The chain employs TRBV5-1 and TRBJ2-7; 9 bases are shared with TRBD2. Looked up from germline, CDR1 is SGHRS and CDR2 is YFSETQ. V was pared by 6 bases and J by 4 bases, with 8 bases of the junction left unmatched. CDR3 length equals 14 residues. For the CDR3, the DNA is TGCGCCAGCACCAATAGCGGGAGTAAGTACGAGCAGTACTTC. Protein product: CASTNSGSKYEQYF.

This chain connects TRBV5-1 to TRBJ1-1; D might be TRBD1 (5 bases). Trimming stripped 0 bases from V and 8 bases from J, with 11 bases between. The CDR3 contains 13 residues. Germline CDR1 SGHRS, CDR2 YFSETQ. The CDR3 DNA reads TGCGCCAGCAGCTTGGTGACAGACGCGGAAGCTTTCTTT. Protein: CASSLVTDAEAFF.

The rearrangement links TRBV25-1 to TRBJ1-3; TRBD1 might be the D (5 bases). Trimming pared 6 bases from V and 4 bases from J, leaving 19 bases between. Germline assignment: CDR1 MGHDK and CDR2 SYGVNS. The CDR3 consists of 16 residues. The CDR3 sequence: CASSPTWGGGGNTIYF. CDR3 in DNA: TGTGCCAGCAGCCCAACGTGGGGTGGGGGGGGAAACACCATATATTTT. Full variable domain (rest looked up from reference TRBV25-1 and TRBJ1-3): EADIYQTPRYLVIGTGKKITLECSQTMGHDKMYWYQQDPGMELHLIHYSYGVNSTEKGDLSSESTVSRIRTEHFPLTLESARPSHTSQYLCASSPTWGGGGNTIYFGEGSWLTVV.

The chain recombines TRBV27 with TRBJ1-1; TRBD1 is a possible D gene (5 bases). In germline, CDR1 is MNHEY, CDR2 SMNVEV (reference sequence). V was pared by 7 bases and J by 6 bases, with 15 bases between. This CDR3 region has 13 residues. The CDR3 spells CASIGMGGAEAFF. In DNA form, the CDR3 reads TGTGCCAGCATAGGGATGGGGGGGGCTGAAGCTTTCTTT.

V gene TRBV10-3 combines with J gene TRBJ1-3, with 7 positions matching TRBD1. The germline gives CDR1 ENHRY, CDR2 SYGVKD. This CDR3 has 14 amino acids. J lost 4 bases, V lost 5 bases, and 5 bases had no gene match. The CDR3 sequence is CAISTPTGGNTIYF. In DNA, the CDR3 is TGTGCCATCAGTACCCCGACAGGGGGAAACACCATATATTTT.

The chain couples TRBV29-1 to TRBJ1-4; possibly TRBD1 for D (5 bases). The ends were cut back, 4 bases at V and 3 bases at J, with 9 bases in the middle. The germline CDR1 and CDR2 sequences are SQVTM and ANQGSEA. The CDR3 length is 13 residues. The CDR3 here is CSVGGGSNEKLFF. The DNA of the CDR3 is TGCAGCGTTGGGGGGGGGTCTAATGAAAAACTGTTTTTT.

Points on this clone: Within the sample, other DNA sequences also encode this same CDR3. J is TRBJ1-5 and V is TRBV2; maybe TRBD1 (6 bases). Germline V CDR1 and CDR2: SNHLY, FYNNEI. The V end lost 4 bases, the J end lost 2 bases, and 6 bases lay between the germline ends. The CDR3 is made up of 13 amino acids. This CDR3 reads CASSGQGNQPQHF. As DNA, the CDR3 is TGTGCCAGCAGTGGACAGGGCAATCAGCCCCAGCATTTT.

The rearrangement joins TRBV6-1 to TRBJ2-7, with TRBD1 identical over 9 bases. The CDR3 consists of 15 residues. Germline V gives CDR1 MNHNS, CDR2 SASEGT. V lost 4 bases, J lost 5 bases, and 9 bases stayed unmatched. CDR3 nucleotide sequence: TGTGCCAGCAGTGCGGAGGACAGGGGTCCAAACGAGCAGTACTTC. Encoded protein: CASSAEDRGPNEQYF.

The V and J genes are TRBV5-1 and TRBJ1-1; the match to TRBD1 covers 9 bases. J gave up 1 base and V 3 bases, and 10 bases lay outside the gene matches. Germline-derived CDR1 and CDR2 are SGHRS and YFSETQ. The CDR3 runs 17 residues. DNA of the CDR3: TGCGCCAGCAGCTGGGGCTTACCGGGACAGGGGAACACTGAAGCTTTCTTT. The encoded protein is CASSWGLPGQGNTEAFF. The variable domain in full, with the rest retrieved from reference TRBV5-1 and TRBJ1-1, is KAGVTQTPRYLIKTRGQQVTLSCSPISGHRSVSWYQQTPGQGLQFLFEYFSETQRNKGNFPGRFSGRQFSNSRSEMNVSTLELGDSALYLCASSWGLPGQGNTEAFFGQGTRLTVV.

This clone was found once. The chain employs TRBV28 and TRBJ1-2; D remains ambiguous. Germline V gene sequence: CDR1 MDHEN, CDR2 SYDVKM. Trimming took 6 bases from V and 2 from J, leaving 7 bases between them. The CDR3 is 12 amino acids. Here the CDR3 reads CASSGVNYGYTF. For the CDR3, the DNA is TGTGCCAGCAGCGGGGTAAACTATGGCTACACCTTC.

The rearrangement uses TRBV5-4 and TRBJ2-7, with 9 bases aligning to TRBD1. The J segment lost 6 bases and the V segment lost 4 bases, leaving 8 bases of the junction unmatched. CDR3 length: 14 residues. Per the germline V gene, CDR1 is SGHNT and CDR2 is YYREEE (reference sequence). The CDR3 DNA follows: TGTGCCAGCAGCGCGGGGACAGGGAACGCCGAGCAGTACTTC. Translation: CASSAGTGNAEQYF. Looking up the rest from reference TRBV5-4 and TRBJ2-7 gives the full variable domain: ETGVTQSPTHLIKTRGQQVTLRCSSQSGHNTVSWYQQALGQGPQFIFQYYREEENGRGNFPPRFSGLQFPNYSSELNVNALELDDSALYLCASSAGTGNAEQYFGPGTRLTVT.

V usage is TRBV2 and J usage is TRBJ1-1, with D unresolved. CDR1 and CDR2 from the germline V gene are SNHLY and FYNNEI. The CDR3 contains 13 residues. The ends were cut back, 6 bases at V and 4 bases at J, with 12 bases in the middle. CDR3 nucleotides: TGTGCCAGCAGGAAAGAGGTAGGCACTGAAGCTTTCTTT. Translation: CASRKEVGTEAFF.

This clone showed up just once. V gene TRBV7-9 combines with J gene TRBJ1-5; no definite D call. The germline V gene has CDR1 SEHNR and CDR2 FQNEAQ (reference sequence). V lost 3 bases and J 7 bases, leaving 7 bases between the germline ends. There are 12 residues in the CDR3. In nucleotides, the CDR3 is TGTGCCAGCAGCTTCTCGGGACAGCCCCAGCATTTT. It specifies CASSFSGQPQHF.